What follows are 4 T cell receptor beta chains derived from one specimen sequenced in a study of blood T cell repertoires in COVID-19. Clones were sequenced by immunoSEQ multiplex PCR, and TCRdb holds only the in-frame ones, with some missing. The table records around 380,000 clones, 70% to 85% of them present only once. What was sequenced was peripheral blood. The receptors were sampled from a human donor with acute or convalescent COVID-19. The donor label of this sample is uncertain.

Here the CDR3 DNA reads TGTGCCTGGCTCCTTGGGAGGATTTCACCCCTCCACTTT. Translating gives CAWLLGRISPLHF. J is TRBJ1-6 and V is TRBV30; D remains ambiguous. Germline V gene data show CDR1 as GTSNPN and CDR2 as SVGIG (reference sequence). V gave up 5 bases and J gave up 9 bases, with 14 bases separating them. The CDR3 sequence is 13 residues long.

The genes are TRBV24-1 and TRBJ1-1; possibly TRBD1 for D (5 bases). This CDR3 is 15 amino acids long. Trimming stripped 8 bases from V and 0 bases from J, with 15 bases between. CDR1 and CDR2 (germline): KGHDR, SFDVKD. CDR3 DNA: TGTGCCACCACCCCCCCTGACAGACTGAACACTGAAGCTTTCTTT. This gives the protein CATTPPDRLNTEAFF.

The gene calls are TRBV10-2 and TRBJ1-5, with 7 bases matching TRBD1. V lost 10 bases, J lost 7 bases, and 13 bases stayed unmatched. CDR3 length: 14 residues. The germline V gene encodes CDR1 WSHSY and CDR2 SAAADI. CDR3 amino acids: CATGVLGGDQPQHF. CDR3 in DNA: TGCGCCACAGGGGTATTAGGGGGCGACCAGCCCCAGCATTTT.

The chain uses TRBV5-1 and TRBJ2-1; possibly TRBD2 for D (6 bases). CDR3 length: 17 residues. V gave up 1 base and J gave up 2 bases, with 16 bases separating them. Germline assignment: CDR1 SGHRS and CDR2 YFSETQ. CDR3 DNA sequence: TGCGCCAGCAGCTTGTTCTGGGGCGGGGATACCTACAATGAGCAGTTCTTC. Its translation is CASSLFWGGDTYNEQFF.